The TCR beta chain under discussion was sequenced for a study of blood T cell repertoires in COVID-19. The V gene end was trimmed by 6 bases and the J gene end by 9 bases; junction bases not matched to a gene: 13. Germline V CDR1 and CDR2: MNHEY, SVGAGI. This CDR3 has 15 residues. Using immunoSEQ multiplex PCR, the repertoire was profiled, and TCRdb retains in-frame clones only, with some absent. The sample has roughly 48,000 clones; around 83% are singletons. The chain recombines TRBV6-5 with TRBJ2-1; 8 nucleotides align to TRBD2. This clonotype was obtained from a human donor in a cohort sampled during active COVID-19. Material: peripheral blood. For the CDR3, the DNA is TGTGCCAGCAGAATATCGATTAGCGGGGCGGGTGAGCAGTTCTTC. Protein: CASRISISGAGEQFF.